This T cell receptor (beta chain) was identified in a study of identical twins' blood T cells. Study in general: Around twelve libraries, six alpha and six beta, gave approximately 50 million reads.

CDR3 size: 14 residues. V lost 5 bases to trimming and J lost 4 bases; unmatched junction nucleotides: 6. Germline CDR1 reads SEHNR; CDR2 reads FQNEAQ (reference sequence). This clonotype was detected only a few times. Its antigen is not identified. Broader study findings: Shared CDR3 clonotype counts between two donors mainly tracked the product of their cloneset sizes, twins included. Top TCRbeta clonotypes were shared more with twin than unrelated donors.

Each TCR cDNA library carried sample-specific barcodes on both ends. TCRdb reprocessed the 5' RACE reads with MiXCR, giving one entry per CDR3 protein. The sample has roughly 380,000 distinct CDR3 sequences; roughly 30% are singletons. The chain links TRBV7-9 to TRBJ1-2; 8 bases match TRBD1. What was sequenced was PBMCs. This clonotype was obtained from a woman aged 18-49 years in good health. CDR3 nucleotide sequence: TGTGCCAGCAGCCAGGGGGCGGCCGGCTATGGCTACACCTTC. Amino acids: CASSQGAAGYGYTF.